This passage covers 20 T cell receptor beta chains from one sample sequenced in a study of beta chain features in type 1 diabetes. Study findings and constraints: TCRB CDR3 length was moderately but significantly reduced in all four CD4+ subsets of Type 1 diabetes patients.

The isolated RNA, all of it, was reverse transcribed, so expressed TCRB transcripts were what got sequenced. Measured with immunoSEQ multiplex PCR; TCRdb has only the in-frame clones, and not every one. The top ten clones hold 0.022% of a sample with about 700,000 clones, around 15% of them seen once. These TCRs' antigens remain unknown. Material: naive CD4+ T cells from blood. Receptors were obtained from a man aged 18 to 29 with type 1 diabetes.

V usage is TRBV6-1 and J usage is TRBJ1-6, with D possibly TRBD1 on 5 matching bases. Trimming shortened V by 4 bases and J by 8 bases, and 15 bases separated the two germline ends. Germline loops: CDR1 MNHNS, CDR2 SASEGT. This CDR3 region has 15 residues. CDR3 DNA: TGTGCCAGCAGTGTTTCGGACACCTTGGATTCACCCCTCCACTTT. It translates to CASSVSDTLDSPLHF.

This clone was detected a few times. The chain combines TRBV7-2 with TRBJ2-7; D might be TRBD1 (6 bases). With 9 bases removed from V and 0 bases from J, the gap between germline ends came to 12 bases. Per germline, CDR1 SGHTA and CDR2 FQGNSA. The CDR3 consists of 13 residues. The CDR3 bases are TGTGCCAGTACGGGACACTACTCCTACGAGCAGTACTTC. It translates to CASTGHYSYEQYF. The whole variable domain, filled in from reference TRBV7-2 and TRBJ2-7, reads GAGVSQSPSNKVTEKGKDVELRCDPISGHTALYWYRQSLGQGLEFLIYFQGNSAPDKSGLPSDRFSAERTGGSVSTLTIQRTQQEDSAVYLCASTGHYSYEQYFGPGTRLTVT.

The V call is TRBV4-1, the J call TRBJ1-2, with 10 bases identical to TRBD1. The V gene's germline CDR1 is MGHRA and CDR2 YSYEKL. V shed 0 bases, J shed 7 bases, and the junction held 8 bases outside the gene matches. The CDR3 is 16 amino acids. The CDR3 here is CASSQDRDRGRGGYTF. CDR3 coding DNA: TGCGCCAGCAGCCAAGACCGAGACAGGGGGCGGGGTGGCTACACCTTC.

The CDR3 spells CASRGIILVNEQFF. Here the CDR3 DNA reads TGTGCCAGTCGGGGAATTATCTTAGTAAATGAGCAGTTCTTC. The chain links TRBV21-1 to TRBJ2-1; the table names TRBD2, a call not compared with the DNA. TRBV21-1 is an annotated pseudogene. CDR3 length equals 14 residues.

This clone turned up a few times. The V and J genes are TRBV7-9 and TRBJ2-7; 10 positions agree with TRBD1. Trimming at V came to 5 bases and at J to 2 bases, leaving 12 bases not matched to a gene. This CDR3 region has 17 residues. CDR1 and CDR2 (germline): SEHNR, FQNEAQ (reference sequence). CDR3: CASSPLHRDRGPYEQYF. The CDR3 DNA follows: TGTGCCAGCAGCCCCTTACACCGGGACAGGGGCCCCTACGAGCAGTACTTC.

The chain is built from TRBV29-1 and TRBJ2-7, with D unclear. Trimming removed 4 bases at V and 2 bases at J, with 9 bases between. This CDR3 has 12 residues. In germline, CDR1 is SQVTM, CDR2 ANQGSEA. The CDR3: CSVASDTYEQYF. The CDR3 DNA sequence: TGCAGCGTTGCGAGCGACACCTACGAGCAGTACTTC.

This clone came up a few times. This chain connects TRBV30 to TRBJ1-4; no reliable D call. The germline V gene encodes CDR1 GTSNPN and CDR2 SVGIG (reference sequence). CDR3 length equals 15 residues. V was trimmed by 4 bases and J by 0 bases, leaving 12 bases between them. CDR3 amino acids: CAWKPVWTTNEKLFF. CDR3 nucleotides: TGTGCCTGGAAGCCAGTGTGGACAACTAATGAAAAACTGTTTTTT.

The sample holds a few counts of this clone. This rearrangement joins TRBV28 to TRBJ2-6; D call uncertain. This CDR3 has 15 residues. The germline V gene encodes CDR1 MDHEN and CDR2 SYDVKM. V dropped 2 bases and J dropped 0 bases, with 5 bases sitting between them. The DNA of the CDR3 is TGTGCCAGCAGTTTACAAGACTCTGGGGCCAACGTCCTGACTTTC. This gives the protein CASSLQDSGANVLTF. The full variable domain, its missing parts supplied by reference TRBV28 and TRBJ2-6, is DVKVTQSSRYLVKRTGEKVFLECVQDMDHENMFWYRQDPGLGLRLIYFSYDVKMKEKGDIPEGYSVSREKKERFSLILESASTNQTSMYLCASSLQDSGANVLTFGAGSRLTVL.

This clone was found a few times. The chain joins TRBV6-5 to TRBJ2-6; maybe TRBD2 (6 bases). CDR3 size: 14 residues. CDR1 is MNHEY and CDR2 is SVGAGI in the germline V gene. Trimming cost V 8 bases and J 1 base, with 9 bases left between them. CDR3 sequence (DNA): TGTGCCAGCCACCGGGGGTCTGGGGCCAACGTCCTGACTTTC. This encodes CASHRGSGANVLTF.

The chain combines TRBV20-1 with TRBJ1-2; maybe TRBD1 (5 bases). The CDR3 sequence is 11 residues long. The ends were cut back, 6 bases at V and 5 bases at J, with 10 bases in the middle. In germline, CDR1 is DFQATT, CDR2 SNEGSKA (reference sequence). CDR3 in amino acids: CSASGAYGYTF. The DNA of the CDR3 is TGCAGTGCCAGTGGGGCGTATGGCTACACCTTC.

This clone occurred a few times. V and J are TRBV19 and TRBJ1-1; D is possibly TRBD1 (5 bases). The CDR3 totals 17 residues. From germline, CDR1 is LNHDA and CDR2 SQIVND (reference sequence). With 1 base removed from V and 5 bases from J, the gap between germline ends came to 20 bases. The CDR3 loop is CASSIAYGAPFGTEAFF. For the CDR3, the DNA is TGTGCCAGTAGTATAGCCTATGGGGCACCGTTTGGAACTGAAGCTTTCTTT.

The CDR3 spells CASSLLDSYEQYF. Here the CDR3 DNA reads TGTGCCAGCAGTTTACTAGACAGCTACGAGCAGTACTTC. The chain uses TRBV28 and TRBJ2-7; D may be TRBD1 (5 bases). Germline assignment: CDR1 MDHEN and CDR2 SYDVKM. This CDR3 has 13 residues. With 2 bases removed from V and 3 bases from J, the gap between germline ends came to 8 bases.

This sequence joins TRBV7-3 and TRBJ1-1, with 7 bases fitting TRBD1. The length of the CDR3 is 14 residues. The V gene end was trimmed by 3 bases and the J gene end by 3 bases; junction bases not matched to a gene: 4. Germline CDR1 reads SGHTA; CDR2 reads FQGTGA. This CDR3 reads CASSFQGGDTEAFF. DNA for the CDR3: TGTGCCAGCAGCTTCCAGGGGGGAGACACTGAAGCTTTCTTT. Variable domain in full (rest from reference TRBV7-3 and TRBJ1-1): GAGVSQTPSNKVTEKGKYVELRCDPISGHTALYWYRQSLGQGPEFLIYFQGTGAADDSGLPNDRFFAVRPEGSVSTLKIQRTERGDSAVYLCASSFQGGDTEAFFGQGTRLTVV.

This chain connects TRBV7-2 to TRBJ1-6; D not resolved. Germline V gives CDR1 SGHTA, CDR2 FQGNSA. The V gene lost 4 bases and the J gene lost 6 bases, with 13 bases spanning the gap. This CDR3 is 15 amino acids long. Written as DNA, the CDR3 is TGTGCCAGCAGCTACGCGCTGGGGTTTAATTCACCCCTCCACTTT. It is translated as CASSYALGFNSPLHF.

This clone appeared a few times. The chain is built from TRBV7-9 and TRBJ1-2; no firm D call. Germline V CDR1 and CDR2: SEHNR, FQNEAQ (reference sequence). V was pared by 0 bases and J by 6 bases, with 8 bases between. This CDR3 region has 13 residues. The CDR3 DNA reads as TGTGCCAGCAGCTTAGCGGAGGGTGATGGCTACACCTTC. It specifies CASSLAEGDGYTF.

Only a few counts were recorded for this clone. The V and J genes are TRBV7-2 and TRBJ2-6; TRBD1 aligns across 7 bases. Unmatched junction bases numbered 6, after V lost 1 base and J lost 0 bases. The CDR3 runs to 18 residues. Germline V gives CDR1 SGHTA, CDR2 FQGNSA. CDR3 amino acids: CASSLGTGLRSGANVLTF. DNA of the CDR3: TGTGCCAGCAGCTTAGGGACAGGCCTTCGCTCTGGGGCCAACGTCCTGACTTTC.

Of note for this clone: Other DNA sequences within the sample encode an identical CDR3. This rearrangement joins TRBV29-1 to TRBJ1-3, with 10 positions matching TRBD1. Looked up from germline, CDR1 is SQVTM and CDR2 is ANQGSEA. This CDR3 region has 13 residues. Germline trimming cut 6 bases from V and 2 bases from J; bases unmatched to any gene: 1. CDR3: CSVGTGAGNTIYF. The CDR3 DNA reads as TGCAGCGTGGGGACAGGGGCTGGAAACACCATATATTTT.

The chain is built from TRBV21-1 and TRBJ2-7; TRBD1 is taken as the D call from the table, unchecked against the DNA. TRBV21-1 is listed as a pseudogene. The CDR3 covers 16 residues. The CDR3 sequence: CASSPRRGQGPYEQYF. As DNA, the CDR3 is TGTGCCAGCAGCCCCCGAAGAGGACAGGGCCCCTACGAGCAGTACTTC.

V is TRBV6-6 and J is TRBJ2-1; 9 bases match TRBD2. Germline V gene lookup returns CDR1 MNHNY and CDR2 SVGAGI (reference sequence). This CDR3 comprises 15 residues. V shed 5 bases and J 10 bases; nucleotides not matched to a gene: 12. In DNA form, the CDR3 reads TGTGCCAGCAGTCTTATAGCGGGGGCGTCAGGAGAGCAGTTCTTC. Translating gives CASSLIAGASGEQFF.

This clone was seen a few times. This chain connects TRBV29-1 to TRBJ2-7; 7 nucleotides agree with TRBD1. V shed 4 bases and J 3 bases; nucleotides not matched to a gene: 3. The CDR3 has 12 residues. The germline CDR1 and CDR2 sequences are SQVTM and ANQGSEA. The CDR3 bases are TGCAGCGTTGGAACAGGGGTCTACGAGCAGTACTTC. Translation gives CSVGTGVYEQYF.